A selection of T cell receptor beta chains follows, all from one sample in a study of cytomegalovirus exposure and HLA in healthy donors. The protocol was immunoSEQ multiplex PCR, while the TCRdb copy is restricted to in-frame clones and leaves out a portion. The sample consists of about 130,000 clones, over 70% of them appearing once. Sample: PBMCs. The source of these receptors is a middle-aged woman in good health and CMV-seronegative. CDR3s include the opening cysteine and the closing phenylalanine or tryptophan. The order of the fields is V gene, J gene, clone size, D gene, CDR3 DNA, CDR3 protein. D genes are given only for firm matches. Size is stated for part of the rows, as once, few or many counts, or as a class when the clone is expanded.

TRBV9	TRBJ1-6	-	-	TGTGCCAGCAGCGCCACCGCGGGGGATTCACCCCTCCACTTT	CASSATAGDSPLHF
TRBV29-1	TRBJ1-5	-	TRBD1	TGCAGCGGCCTAGGGGGCCACACTCCCAATCAGCCCCAGCATTTT	CSGLGGHTPNQPQHF
TRBV5-6	TRBJ2-7	-	TRBD2	TGTGCCAGCAGCCAGAGACTAGCGGGATTCGAGCAGTACTTC	CASSQRLAGFEQYF
TRBV21-1	TRBJ2-7	many	-	TGTGCCAGCAGCACCCTATCCTACGAGCAGTACTTC	CASSTLSYEQYF
TRBV9	TRBJ1-1	-	TRBD1	TGTGCCAGCAGCACGACAGGGGGTGGAGGGACTGAAGCTTTCTTT	CASSTTGGGGTEAFF
TRBV5-1	TRBJ2-5	-	TRBD2	TGCGCCAGCAGCTTGGACGCGGGAGCAGGGGAGACCCAGTACTTC	CASSLDAGAGETQYF
TRBV28	TRBJ2-5	-	TRBD2	TGTGCCAGCGGACTAGCGGCAAAAGAGACCCAGTACTTC	CASGLAAKETQYF
TRBV6-5	TRBJ2-5	-	TRBD2	TGTGCCAGCAGTTACTCAGCTAGCGGGCGGGAGACCCAGTACTTC	CASSYSASGRETQYF
TRBV5-1	TRBJ2-1	-	-	TGCGCCAGCAGCTTCCGAGGTGACAGCCTCAATGAGCAGTTCTTC	CASSFRGDSLNEQFF
TRBV29-1	TRBJ1-1	-	TRBD1	TGCAGCGTCGCCGGGACAGGGAATGGGGAAGCTTTCTTT	CSVAGTGNGEAFF
TRBV7-9	TRBJ2-2	-	-	TGTGCCAGCAGCTTATCATCCCGGGAGCTGTTTTTT	CASSLSSRELFF
TRBV28	TRBJ1-5	-	TRBD1	TGTGCCAGCAGTTTCTCCGGCCGGACAGGGCAACAGCCCCAGCATTTT	CASSFSGRTGQQPQHF
TRBV5-1	TRBJ1-2	-	-	TGCGCCAGCAGCTTCGAACAGGGCAATGGCTACACCTTC	CASSFEQGNGYTF
TRBV14	TRBJ1-1	-	-	TGTGCCAGCAGCCAAGGTCACAGGAGAAGAACCAGTGAAGCTTTCTTT	CASSQGHRRRTSEAFF
TRBV5-4	TRBJ1-1	-	TRBD1	TGTGCCAGCAGCTCCTCGGACAGGGGGGGAACTGAAGCTTTCTTT	CASSSSDRGGTEAFF
TRBV9	TRBJ2-1	-	TRBD2	TGTGCCAGCAGCGTAGCGGCGGGAGAGATTTCCTACAATGAGCAGTTCTTC	CASSVAAGEISYNEQFF
TRBV6-5	TRBJ1-1	-	-	TGTGCCAGCAGTTACTCGCCCGGGATTATGGAGGCTTTCTTT	CASSYSPGIMEAFF
TRBV19	TRBJ2-3	-	-	TGTGCCAGTAGTACACAAGACAGTACGCAGTATTTT	CASSTQDSTQYF
TRBV5-1	TRBJ2-7	-	TRBD1	TGCGCCAGCAGCTTGGAGGGACAGAGGTCCCACGAGCAGTACTTC	CASSLEGQRSHEQYF
TRBV5-1	TRBJ1-1	-	TRBD1	TGCGCCAGCAGCTGGACAGGGGTCGGTGGGTCCACTGAAGCTTTCTTT	CASSWTGVGGSTEAFF
TRBV7-2	TRBJ2-7	-	TRBD1	TGTGCCAGCAGCTCTCGATACCCGGGACAGGTAATCGAGCAGTACTTC	CASSSRYPGQVIEQYF
TRBV19	TRBJ2-3	-	-	TGTGCCAGTAGGGACAGCTTTACGCAGTATTTT	CASRDSFTQYF
TRBV29-1	TRBJ1-2	-	-	TGCAGCGTTGAAGATCCCCTAGAGGGAAACTATGGCTACACCTTC	CSVEDPLEGNYGYTF
TRBV11-1	TRBJ2-6	-	TRBD1	TGTGCCAGCAGCCCTGACAGGGCTGGGGCCAACGTCCTGACTTTC	CASSPDRAGANVLTF
TRBV19	TRBJ2-2	few	-	TGTGCCAGTCGAGCAGGGGGGTACACCGGGGAGCTGTTTTTT	CASRAGGYTGELFF
TRBV19	TRBJ2-5	-	-	TGTGCCAGTAGTATAGATAGAGAGACCCAGTACTTC	CASSIDRETQYF
TRBV28	TRBJ2-5	-	-	TGTGCCAGCAGGAGAGAATGGGGGGAAGAGACCCAGTACTTC	CASRREWGEETQYF
TRBV6-1	TRBJ1-2	-	-	TGTGCCAGCAGTAAATGGACAGAGTCTGGCTACACCTTC	CASSKWTESGYTF
TRBV14	TRBJ2-7	-	TRBD1	TGTGCCAGCAGCCCTAACCGGGACAGCAAGTACTTC	CASSPNRDSKYF
TRBV7-2	TRBJ2-5	-	-	TGTGCCAGCAGCCCTACCGGACACCAAGCTGGGACCCAGTACTTC	CASSPTGHQAGTQYF
TRBV29-1	TRBJ2-7	-	-	TGCAGCGTCCCGGGTCCGAGCTCCTACGAGCAGTACTTC	CSVPGPSSYEQYF
TRBV4-3	TRBJ1-2	-	TRBD1	TGCGCCAGCAGCCAAGATCGCGGCAGGGGGAACTATGGCTACACCTTC	CASSQDRGRGNYGYTF
TRBV11-2	TRBJ1-2	-	TRBD1	TGTGCCAGCAGCTTAGATCAGGGGACAGGGGCCTATGGCTACACCTTC	CASSLDQGTGAYGYTF
TRBV4-1	TRBJ2-7	-	-	TGCGCCAGCAGCCAAGGCCTCGGGACTCTCGACGAGCAGTACTTC	CASSQGLGTLDEQYF
TRBV7-2	TRBJ2-7	-	TRBD2	TGTGCCAGCAGCTTAGCTAGCGGGGGCCCCTACGAGCAGTACTTC	CASSLASGGPYEQYF
TRBV7-3	TRBJ1-1	-	-	TGTGCCAGCAGCGGCCGCGGGTTTGATGAAGCTTTCTTT	CASSGRGFDEAFF
TRBV9	TRBJ1-6	-	TRBD1	TGTGCCAGCAGCGCCCATTTTCCCGGACAGGCGAATTCACCCCTCCACTTT	CASSAHFPGQANSPLHF
TRBV5-1	TRBJ2-7	-	TRBD1	TGCGCCAGCAGCTCAGGGACAGGGCCCTACGAGCAGTACTTC	CASSSGTGPYEQYF
TRBV9	TRBJ1-5	-	-	TGTGCCAGCGGGTCGGGGGGCAATCAGCCCCAGCATTTT	CASGSGGNQPQHF
TRBV9	TRBJ2-1	-	-	TGTGCCAGCAGCCCTCATGGTCTAGACAATGAGCAGTTCTTC	CASSPHGLDNEQFF
TRBV5-1	TRBJ2-7	-	-	TGCGCCAGCAGCCCGGGACAACTCTACGAGCAGTACTTC	CASSPGQLYEQYF
TRBV4-3	TRBJ1-4	-	-	TGCGCCAGCAGCCAGCCCCGGGGGGGCGGAGGTGAAAAACTGTTTTTT	CASSQPRGGGGEKLFF
TRBV27	TRBJ1-1	-	-	TGTGCCAGCAGTTTTTACAGGGAGGGATCTGAAGCTTTCTTT	CASSFYREGSEAFF
TRBV14	TRBJ1-2	-	TRBD1	TGTGCCAGCAGCCAACCCGGGACAGGGGGCAACTATGGCTACACCTTC	CASSQPGTGGNYGYTF
TRBV5-6	TRBJ2-1	-	-	TGTGCCAGCAGCATGAGACTAGGCCCCTACAATGAGCAGTTCTTC	CASSMRLGPYNEQFF
TRBV27	TRBJ2-7	-	-	TGTGCCAGCAGTCCCGGGCCAGGGGTTACCTACGAGCAGTACTTC	CASSPGPGVTYEQYF
TRBV6-6	TRBJ1-5	-	-	TGTGCCAGCACTCCGGACGGGGGAGGCAATCAGCCCCAGCATTTT	CASTPDGGGNQPQHF
TRBV5-4	TRBJ2-2	-	TRBD2	TGTGCCAGCAGCTCTCTAGCGGGGGGTACCACCGGGGAGCTGTTTTTT	CASSSLAGGTTGELFF
TRBV19	TRBJ1-5	-	-	TGTGCCAGTAGTTCAAAAGGGGGGGAGCCCCAGCATTTT	CASSSKGGEPQHF
TRBV28	TRBJ1-2	-	-	TGTGCCAGCGGGGGGATCGACTACACCTTC	CASGGIDYTF
TRBV4-3	TRBJ1-6	-	-	TGCGCCAGCAGCCAAGGGGGTAGGGGGCCCCTCCACTTT	CASSQGGRGPLHF
TRBV19	TRBJ2-1	-	TRBD2	TGTGCCAGTAGCCCCGCGGGCGGGGGGTATGAGCAGTTCTTC	CASSPAGGGYEQFF
TRBV7-9	TRBJ1-1	-	TRBD1	TGTGCCAGCACCCCGGGACAGGAGAACACTGAAGCTTTCTTT	CASTPGQENTEAFF
TRBV5-1	TRBJ2-5	-	TRBD2	TGCGCCAGCAGCTTGGGGGCAAGCGGGGGGGAAGAGACCCAGTACTTC	CASSLGASGGEETQYF
TRBV4-1	TRBJ2-2	-	-	TGCGCCAGCAGCACCCTGTCAGGACTGGGCGGGGAGCTGTTTTTT	CASSTLSGLGGELFF
TRBV2	TRBJ2-2	once	-	TGTGCCAGCAGTGATCCCCTTGACAGAGCCGGGTATGTCTCGTATAACACCGGGGAGCTGTTTTTT	CASSDPLDRAGYVSYNTGELFF
TRBV10-3	TRBJ2-1	-	-	TGTGCCATCATGGCGGGCAATGAGCAGTTCTTC	CAIMAGNEQFF